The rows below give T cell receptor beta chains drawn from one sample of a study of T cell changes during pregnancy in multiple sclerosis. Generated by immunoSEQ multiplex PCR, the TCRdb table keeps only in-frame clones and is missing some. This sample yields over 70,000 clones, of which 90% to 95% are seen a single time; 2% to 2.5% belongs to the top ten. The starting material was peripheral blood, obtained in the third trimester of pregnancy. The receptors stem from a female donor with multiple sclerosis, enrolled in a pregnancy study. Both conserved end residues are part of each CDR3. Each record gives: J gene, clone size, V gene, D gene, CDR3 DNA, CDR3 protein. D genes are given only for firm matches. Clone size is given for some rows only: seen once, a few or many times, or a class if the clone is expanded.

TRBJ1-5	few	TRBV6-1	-	TGTGCCAGCTACGGACACTATAGCAATCAGCCCCAGCATTTT	CASYGHYSNQPQHF
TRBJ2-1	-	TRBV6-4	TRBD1	TGTGCCAGCAGTGACGGACAGGGATACAATGAGCAGTTCTTC	CASSDGQGYNEQFF
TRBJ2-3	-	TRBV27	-	TGTGCCAGCGTCAGGAAACCCCGCACAGATACGCAGTATTTT	CASVRKPRTDTQYF
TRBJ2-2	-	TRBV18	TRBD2	TGTGCCAGCTCACGTAAGACTAGCGGGACGAACACCGGGGAGCTGTTTTTT	CASSRKTSGTNTGELFF
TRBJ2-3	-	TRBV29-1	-	TGCAGCGTTGACCTCCTGAAACACCGCACAGATACGCAGTATTTT	CSVDLLKHRTDTQYF
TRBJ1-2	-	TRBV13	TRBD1	TGTGCCAGCAGGGGAGGGGACAGGGGGACCTATGGCTACACCTTC	CASRGGDRGTYGYTF
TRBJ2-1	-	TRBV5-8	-	TGTGCCAGCAGCTTTCATCTGAGAAGCTCCTACAATGAGCAGTTCTTC	CASSFHLRSSYNEQFF
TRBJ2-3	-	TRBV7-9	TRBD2	TGTGCCAGCAGCCCTACCGGGACTAGCGGCCCGGGATATACGCAGTATTTT	CASSPTGTSGPGYTQYF
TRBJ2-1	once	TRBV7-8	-	TGTGCCAGCAGCTTGATCCGGGATGAGCAGTTCTTC	CASSLIRDEQFF
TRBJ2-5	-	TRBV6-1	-	TGTGCCAGCAGTGTATCGGTCGGGATTGGGGAGACCCAGTACTTC	CASSVSVGIGETQYF
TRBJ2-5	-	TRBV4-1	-	TGCGCCAGCAGCCAGGAAGGGGGGGGGCTAGCTTTTGAGACCCAGTACTTC	CASSQEGGGLAFETQYF
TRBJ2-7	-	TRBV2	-	TGTGCCAGCAGTGTACCCCTTAACGGAGGCTACGAGCAGTACTTC	CASSVPLNGGYEQYF
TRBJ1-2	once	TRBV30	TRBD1	TGTGCCTGGGATGGGACAGCTGAAGCTAACTATGGCTACACCTTC	CAWDGTAEANYGYTF
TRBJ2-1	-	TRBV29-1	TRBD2	TGCAGCGTTGAAGGCGGGAGAAGTGTGAATGAGCAGTTCTTC	CSVEGGRSVNEQFF
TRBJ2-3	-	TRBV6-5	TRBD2	TGTGCCAGCAGCAGCCCCGGGAGGCTTACGCAGTATTTT	CASSSPGRLTQYF
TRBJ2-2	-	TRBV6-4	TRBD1	TGTGCCAGCAGTGAAGGACAGGGGAACACCGGGGAGCTGTTTTTT	CASSEGQGNTGELFF
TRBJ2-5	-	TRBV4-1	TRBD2	TGCGCCAGCAGCCCATCCTGGGGGGCGACTAGCGGGATATCAGAGACCCAGTACTTC	CASSPSWGATSGISETQYF
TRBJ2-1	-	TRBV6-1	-	TGTGCCAGCAGTGAGGTAGTCTTACTTTACAATGAGCAGTTCTTC	CASSEVVLLYNEQFF
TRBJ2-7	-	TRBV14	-	TGTGCCAGCAGCCAAGAGGCCAGCGGGTTCTACGAGCAGTACTTC	CASSQEASGFYEQYF
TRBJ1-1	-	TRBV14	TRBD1	TGTGCCAGCAGCCAAACAGGGGTTTTCATGAACACTGAAGCTTTCTTT	CASSQTGVFMNTEAFF
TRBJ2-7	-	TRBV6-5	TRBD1	TGTGCCAGCAGAGAGGGACAGAGGAGTTACGAGCAGTACTTC	CASREGQRSYEQYF
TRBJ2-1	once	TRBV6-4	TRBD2	TGTGCCAGCAGTGGAGTAGCGGGAGGGCCTTACAATGAGCAGTTCTTC	CASSGVAGGPYNEQFF
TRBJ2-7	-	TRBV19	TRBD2	TGTGCCAGTAGTATTACTAGCGGGAGGCTAGGCTCCTACGAGCAGTACTTC	CASSITSGRLGSYEQYF
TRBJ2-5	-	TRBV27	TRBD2	TGTGCCAGCAGCCCTGGCGGGAGCTTTGGGTACATCCAGTACTTC	CASSPGGSFGYIQYF
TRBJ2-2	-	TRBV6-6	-	TGTGCCAGCAGTTACTCAGGCGGGTACAGCGGGGAGCTGTTTTTT	CASSYSGGYSGELFF
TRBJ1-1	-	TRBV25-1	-	TGTGCCAGCAGGGGGCATTTGGACACTGAAGCTTTCTTT	CASRGHLDTEAFF
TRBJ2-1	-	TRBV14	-	TGTGCCAGCAGCCCGGCCGGAGTATACAATGAGCAGTTCTTC	CASSPAGVYNEQFF
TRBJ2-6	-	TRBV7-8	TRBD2	TGTGCCAGCAGCTTAGAACCACTAGCGGGAGGGTTCTCTGGGGCCAACGTCCTGACTTTC	CASSLEPLAGGFSGANVLTF
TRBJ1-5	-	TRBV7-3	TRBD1	TGTGCCAGCAGTCAACACATCAGGACAGGGGGCAATCAGCCCCAGCATTTT	CASSQHIRTGGNQPQHF
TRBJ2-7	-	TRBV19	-	TGTGCCAGTAGCCTCCCCGGGAGAGGGTACGAGCAGTACTTC	CASSLPGRGYEQYF
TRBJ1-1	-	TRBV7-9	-	TGTGCCAGCAGCCCGTACAGGGAAACCCAGAACACTGAAGCTTTCTTT	CASSPYRETQNTEAFF
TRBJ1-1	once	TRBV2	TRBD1	TGTGCCAGCAGTTCCCAGGGGGCTTCTTTGGCTTTCTTT	CASSSQGASLAFF
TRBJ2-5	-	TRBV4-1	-	TGCGCCAGCAGCCAACCAATGCAAGAGACCCAGTACTTC	CASSQPMQETQYF
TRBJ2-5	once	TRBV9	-	TGTGCCAGCAGCGTAACCCCTACAGGGACCCAGTACTTC	CASSVTPTGTQYF
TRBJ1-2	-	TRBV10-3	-	TGTGCCATCGGCAGGGAAAACTATGGCTACACCTTC	CAIGRENYGYTF
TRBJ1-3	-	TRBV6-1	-	TGTGCCAGCAGTGAAGTTGTTGCTAGACCTACCTCCCACTCTGGAAACACCATATATTTT	CASSEVVARPTSHSGNTIYF
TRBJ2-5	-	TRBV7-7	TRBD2	TGTGCTAGCAGCTTAGCCGGTCGCGGGAGGGCAGAGACCCAGTACTTC	CASSLAGRGRAETQYF